This T cell receptor beta chain was sequenced during a study of T cells in Graves' hyperthyroidism and ophthalmopathy. In its sample, this clonotype was seen many times. Its target is not known. Overall study results and limits: Blood samples included most of the expanded thyroid clonotypes exceeding 0.001.

V was clipped by 2 bases and J by 6 bases, with 11 bases between them. This CDR3 is built from 14 residues. CDR1 is MNHEY, CDR2 SVGAGI, per germline. RNA transcripts provided the source from which TCR beta CDR3 regions were amplified. HTBI primers were employed in a first-round RT-PCR of the TCR CDR3. TCRdb passed the multiplex PCR reads through MiXCR, listing each CDR3 protein once. Among approximately 480,000 distinct CDR3 sequences, around 21% were seen once, and the ten largest hold more than 20%. The clonotype comes from a man aged 18-30 years with Graves' hyperthyroidism. The chain employs TRBV6-5 and TRBJ1-5; D uncertain. Sequencing used blood. Written as DNA, the CDR3 is TGTGCCAGCAGTTACGACGGGCCCAGTCAGCCCCAGCATTTT. Amino acids: CASSYDGPSQPQHF.